Described below is a single T cell receptor beta chain sequence and its context. Antigen: not known. Germline-derived CDR1 and CDR2 are SQVTM and ANQGSEA. The CDR3 length is 13 residues. The V and J ends lost 7 bases and 0 bases respectively, with 12 bases between them. Going into DNA extraction, samples held about 0.85-11 million cryopreserved PBMC. The data were taken from a study of long-term antiretroviral therapy in people with HIV. Study observations and caveats: Blood in the study was drawn between 2004 and 2017, possibly under older ART regimens, which may be less effective than current ones. Controls had broader CDR3 length ranges than HIV repertoires did. Dominance of pre-ART expanded clones persisted, fluctuating and often declining after ART.

Samples were assayed with immunoSEQ v3.0 at survey level. Sequencing was performed with immunoSEQ multiplex PCR; in TCRdb, only in-frame clones are kept and a portion is missing. The sample holds around 25,000 clones; around 87% are singletons and the top ten take around 3.9%. The V and J genes are TRBV29-1 and TRBJ1-1; possibly TRBD1 for D (5 bases). This material consisted of unsorted PBMCs, taken 1.9 years after starting antiretroviral therapy. The receptor was isolated from a woman aged 25-40 years with HIV. The CDR3 sequence is CSAPTDLNTEAFF. CDR3 sequence (DNA): TGCAGCGCCCCGACAGACTTGAACACTGAAGCTTTCTTT.